Listed below are T cell receptor beta chains from one sample, sequenced in a study of T-cell reconstitution after alpha-beta-depleted transplantation in children. TCRdb ran MiXCR on the PCR reads and lists one entry per CDR3 protein. The table shows 200,000 to 250,000 distinct CDR3 sequences, with roughly 8.2% occurring only once. The material was PBMCs, mostly from graft donor cells, obtained 180 days after TCRalphabeta/CD19-depleted stem cell transplant. The receptors stem from a male patient younger than 18 who had a stem cell transplant for acute lymphoblastic leukemia, so the T cells may come from the graft donor. Each CDR3 is given with its conserved first and last residue. A D gene is named only where the DNA matches it firmly. Clone size is not always given. Where it is, it says once, few, many or a class for expanded clones.

CDR3nt	CDR3aa	d_gene	v_gene	abundance	j_gene
TGCAGCGTTGAAATTGATACGCAGTATTTT	CSVEIDTQYF	NA	TRBV29-1	many	TRBJ2-3
TGCGCCAGCAGCTCAGGCAGGGGGGGAGAGACCCAGTACTTC	CASSSGRGGETQYF	NA	TRBV5-1	many	TRBJ2-5
TGTGCCAGCAGACACGGGGACAGGGGCACCGGGGAGCTGTTTTTT	CASRHGDRGTGELFF	TRBD1	TRBV28	many	TRBJ2-2
TGTGCTAGCAGGGGGGCCAATACCAATGAGCAGTTCTTC	CASRGANTNEQFF	NA	TRBV7-7	NA	TRBJ2-1
TGCGCCAGCAGCTTGAGGGTCTTTAGCGGGTACCTCACAGATACGCAGTATTTT	CASSLRVFSGYLTDTQYF	TRBD2	TRBV5-1	many	TRBJ2-3
TGTGCCAGCAGTGAAACACGCCGGAGCACCCAGTACTTC	CASSETRRSTQYF	NA	TRBV25-1	many	TRBJ2-5
TGTGCCAGCAGCAAGGTTCCACATGGTCCCACTTACGAGCAGTACTTC	CASSKVPHGPTYEQYF	NA	TRBV21-1	many	TRBJ2-7
TGTGCCAGCAGCTTAGGCTACAATGAGCAGTTCTTC	CASSLGYNEQFF	NA	TRBV7-9	many	TRBJ2-1
TGCGCCAGCAGCCTAAAGAGGCGTCGAACTAGCACAGATACGCAGTATTTT	CASSLKRRRTSTDTQYF	NA	TRBV4-3	many	TRBJ2-3
TGTGCCAGCAGCTTACGCCGGGACACCCTCTATGAAAAACTGTTTTTT	CASSLRRDTLYEKLFF	NA	TRBV7-6	many	TRBJ1-4
TGTGCCAGCAGCGAGTCTACTAGCGAGAATGAGCAGTTCTTC	CASSESTSENEQFF	TRBD2	TRBV7-9	many	TRBJ2-1
TGTGCCAGCTCACCACCTGACAGGGGCCGGTGGGAGCAGTACTTC	CASSPPDRGRWEQYF	TRBD1	TRBV18	many	TRBJ2-7
TGCAGCGTTGTCGGGATCTATGGCTACACCTTC	CSVVGIYGYTF	NA	TRBV29-1	many	TRBJ1-2
TGTGCCAGCAGCGTAGCCGGGACAGATAATGAAAAACTGTTTTTT	CASSVAGTDNEKLFF	TRBD1	TRBV9	many	TRBJ1-4
TGCGCCAGCAGTCAATCTGTTAGCACAGATACGCAGTATTTT	CASSQSVSTDTQYF	NA	TRBV23-1	few	TRBJ2-3
TGCGCCAGCAGCTCGGGACCCCTCTCTGAAGCTTTCTTT	CASSSGPLSEAFF	NA	TRBV5-1	many	TRBJ1-1
TGCGCCAGCAGCCCAGGGCCCACGGAGCGCCACGAGCAGTACTTC	CASSPGPTERHEQYF	NA	TRBV5-1	many	TRBJ2-7